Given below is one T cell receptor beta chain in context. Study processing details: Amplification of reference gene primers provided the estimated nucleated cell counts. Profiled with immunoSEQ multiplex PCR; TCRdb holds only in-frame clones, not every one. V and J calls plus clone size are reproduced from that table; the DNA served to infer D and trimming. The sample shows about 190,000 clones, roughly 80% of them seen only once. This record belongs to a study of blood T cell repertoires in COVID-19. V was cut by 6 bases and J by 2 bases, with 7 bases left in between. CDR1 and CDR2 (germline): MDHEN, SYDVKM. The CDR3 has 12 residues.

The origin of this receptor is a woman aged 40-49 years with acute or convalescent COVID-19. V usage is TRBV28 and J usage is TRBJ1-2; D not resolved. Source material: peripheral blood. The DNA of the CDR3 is TGTGCCAGCAGAAACAGCAACTATGGCTACACCTTC. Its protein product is CASRNSNYGYTF.